The 6 T cell receptor beta chains listed next were all sequenced from one sample in a study of read filtering for tumor transcriptome and immune sequencing. Molecular barcoded adaptors covering alpha/delta and beta/gamma chains were used on around 400 ng RNA. TCRdb redid the calling of the reads with MiXCR, one entry per CDR3 protein. The repertoire has 50,000 or so distinct CDR3 sequences, roughly a fifth of them found once; the top ten carry 15%. Sequenced sample: a population of CD138-negative cells sorted from bone marrow. Receptors were obtained from a donor at least 40 years old with multiple myeloma.

The table lists this clonotype with a few counts. The rearrangement joins TRBV19 to TRBJ2-2, with TRBD1 matching over 7 bases. Germline CDR1 and CDR2: LNHDA and SQIVND (reference sequence). This CDR3 comprises 14 residues. V trimming: 4 bases; J trimming: 3 bases; junction bases outside the gene matches: 2. CDR3 sequence: CASSTGQDTGELFF. CDR3 sequence (DNA): TGTGCCAGTAGTACAGGACAGGACACCGGGGAGCTGTTTTTT.

This clonotype was seen ten or more times. The chain joins TRBV13 to TRBJ2-7; 7 bases fit TRBD1. Germline lookup yields CDR1 PRHDT and CDR2 FYEKMQ (reference sequence). The CDR3 sequence is 14 residues long. V shed 4 bases and J 3 bases; nucleotides not matched to a gene: 6. The DNA for the CDR3 is TGTGCCAGCAGCTCAGGGACAGAAAACTACGAGCAGTACTTC. Its translation is CASSSGTENYEQYF. Full variable domain (missing parts from reference TRBV13 and TRBJ2-7): AAGVIQSPRHLIKEKRETATLKCYPIPRHDTVYWYQQGPGQDPQFLISFYEKMQSDKGSIPDRFSAQQFSDYHSELNMSSLELGDSALYFCASSSGTENYEQYFGPGTRLTVT.

This rearrangement joins TRBV12-3 or TRBV12-4 to TRBJ1-2; 7 nucleotides agree with TRBD1. This CDR3 has 14 residues. CDR3 bases: TGTGCTAACAGTTCCTCAGGGGGTCACTATGGCTACACCTTC. This codes for CANSSSGGHYGYTF.

The sample holds many counts of this clonotype. This rearrangement joins TRBV11-2 to TRBJ2-6; 7 bases match TRBD1. The trim removed 5 bases at V and 0 bases at J, leaving 7 bases unmatched. The length of the CDR3 is 17 residues. CDR1 is SGHAT and CDR2 is FQNNGV in the germline V gene. Here the CDR3 reads CASSRTGFVSGANVLTF. The DNA of the CDR3 is TGTGCCAGCAGCCGGACAGGTTTTGTCTCTGGGGCCAACGTCCTGACTTTC.

About this clonotype: A much larger clone is a single base away; this may be a read error. The chain has TRBV5-6 and TRBJ2-7; 8 nucleotides align to TRBD2. Germline CDR1 is SGHDT and CDR2 is YYEEEE. Trimming cost V 4 bases and J 2 bases; bases outside gene matches: 8. CDR3 length equals 15 residues. The CDR3: CASSLKSSGPYEQYF. CDR3 nucleotides: TGTGCCAGCAGCCTCAAGTCTAGCGGGCCCTACGAGCAGTACTTC.

The V and J genes are TRBV29-1 and TRBJ2-1; D not resolved. Trimming took 3 bases from V and 0 from J, leaving 9 bases between them. This CDR3 contains 14 residues. The V gene's germline CDR1 is SQVTM and CDR2 ANQGSEA. The CDR3 loop reads CSVDHSHSYNEQFF. As DNA, the CDR3 is TGCAGCGTTGATCACAGCCACTCCTACAATGAGCAGTTCTTC.